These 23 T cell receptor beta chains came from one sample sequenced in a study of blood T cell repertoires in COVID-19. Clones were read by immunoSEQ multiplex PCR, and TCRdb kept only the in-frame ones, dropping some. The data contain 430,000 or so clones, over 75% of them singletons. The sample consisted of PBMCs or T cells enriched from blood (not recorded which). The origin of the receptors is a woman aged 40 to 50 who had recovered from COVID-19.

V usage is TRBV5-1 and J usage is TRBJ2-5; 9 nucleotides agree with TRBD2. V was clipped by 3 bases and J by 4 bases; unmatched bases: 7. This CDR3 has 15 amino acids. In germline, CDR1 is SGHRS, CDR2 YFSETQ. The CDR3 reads CASSYSGSPSETQYF. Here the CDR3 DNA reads TGCGCCAGCAGCTATAGCGGGAGCCCCTCAGAGACCCAGTACTTC.

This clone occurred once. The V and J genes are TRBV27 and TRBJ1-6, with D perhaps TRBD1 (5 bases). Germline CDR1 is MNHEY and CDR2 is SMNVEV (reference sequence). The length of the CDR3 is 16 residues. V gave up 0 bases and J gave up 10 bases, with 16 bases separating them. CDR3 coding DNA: TGTGCCAGCAGTTTATCGGGGGGAGAGGGGAGGTCACCCCTCCACTTT. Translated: CASSLSGGEGRSPLHF.

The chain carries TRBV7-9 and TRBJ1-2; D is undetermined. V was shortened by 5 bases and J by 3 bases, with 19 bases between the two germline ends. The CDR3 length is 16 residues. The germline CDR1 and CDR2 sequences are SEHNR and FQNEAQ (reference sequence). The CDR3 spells CASSPAVGSDYYGYTF. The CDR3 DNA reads TGTGCCAGCAGCCCCGCCGTCGGGTCCGACTACTATGGCTACACCTTC.

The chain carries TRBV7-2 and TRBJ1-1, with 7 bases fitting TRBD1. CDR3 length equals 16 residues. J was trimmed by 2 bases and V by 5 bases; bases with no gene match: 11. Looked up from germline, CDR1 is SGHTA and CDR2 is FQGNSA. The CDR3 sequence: CASSPRQGLSNTEAFF. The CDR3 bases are TGTGCCAGCAGCCCCCGACAGGGACTTTCTAACACTGAAGCTTTCTTT.

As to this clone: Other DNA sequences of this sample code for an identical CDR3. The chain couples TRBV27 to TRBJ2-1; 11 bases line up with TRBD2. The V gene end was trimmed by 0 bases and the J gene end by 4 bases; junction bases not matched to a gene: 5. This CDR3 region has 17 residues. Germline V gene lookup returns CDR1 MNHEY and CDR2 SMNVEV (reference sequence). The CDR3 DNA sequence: TGTGCCAGCAGTTTATCGGGGCTAGCGGGAGGTTACAATGAGCAGTTCTTC. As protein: CASSLSGLAGGYNEQFF.

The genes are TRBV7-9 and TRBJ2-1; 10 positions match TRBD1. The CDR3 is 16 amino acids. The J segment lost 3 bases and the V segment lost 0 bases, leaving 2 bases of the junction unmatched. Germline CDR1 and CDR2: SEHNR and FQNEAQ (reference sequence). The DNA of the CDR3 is TGTGCCAGCAGCTTAGCGGGGACAGGGGACTACAATGAGCAGTTCTTC. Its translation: CASSLAGTGDYNEQFF.

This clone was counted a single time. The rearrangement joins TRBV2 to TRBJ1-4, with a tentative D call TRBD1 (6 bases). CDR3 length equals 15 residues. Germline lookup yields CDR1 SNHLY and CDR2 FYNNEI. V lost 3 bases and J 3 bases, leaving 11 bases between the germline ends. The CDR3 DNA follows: TGTGCCAGCAGTGATGGGGGGGCGTCTAATGAAAAACTGTTTTTT. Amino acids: CASSDGGASNEKLFF.

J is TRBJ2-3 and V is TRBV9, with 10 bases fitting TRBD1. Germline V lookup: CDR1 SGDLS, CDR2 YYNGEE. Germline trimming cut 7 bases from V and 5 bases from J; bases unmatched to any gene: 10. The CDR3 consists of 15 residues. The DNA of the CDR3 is TGTGCCAGCGGGACAGGGGTGGTGCAGGAAGATACGCAGTATTTT. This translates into CASGTGVVQEDTQYF.

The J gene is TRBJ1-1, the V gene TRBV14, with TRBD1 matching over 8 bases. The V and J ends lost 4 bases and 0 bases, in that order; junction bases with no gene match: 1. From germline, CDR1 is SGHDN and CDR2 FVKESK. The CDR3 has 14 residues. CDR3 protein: CASSPQGVNTEAFF. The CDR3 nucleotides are TGTGCCAGCAGCCCACAGGGGGTGAACACTGAAGCTTTCTTT. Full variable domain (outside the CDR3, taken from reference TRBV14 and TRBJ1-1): EAGVTQFPSHSVIEKGQTVTLRCDPISGHDNLYWYRRVMGKEIKFLLHFVKESKQDESGMPNNRFLAERTGGTYSTLKVQPAELEDSGVYFCASSPQGVNTEAFFGQGTRLTVV.

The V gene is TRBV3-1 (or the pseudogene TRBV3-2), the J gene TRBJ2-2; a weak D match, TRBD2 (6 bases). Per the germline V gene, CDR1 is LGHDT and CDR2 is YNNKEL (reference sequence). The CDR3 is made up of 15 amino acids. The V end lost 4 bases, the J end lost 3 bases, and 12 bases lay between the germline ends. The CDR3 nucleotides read TGTGCCAGCAGCCGTGTTGCGGGACACACCGGGGAGCTGTTTTTT. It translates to CASSRVAGHTGELFF.

The CDR3, as DNA: TGCGCCAGCAGCCAAGATAGGGGACAGGGGTCCTACGAGCAGTACTTC. Protein: CASSQDRGQGSYEQYF. The V gene is TRBV4-3, the J gene TRBJ2-7; TRBD1 aligns across 10 bases. V dropped 0 bases and J dropped 1; count of bases not matched to a gene: 3. The CDR3 runs 16 residues. Germline CDR1 and CDR2: LGHNA and YSLEER.

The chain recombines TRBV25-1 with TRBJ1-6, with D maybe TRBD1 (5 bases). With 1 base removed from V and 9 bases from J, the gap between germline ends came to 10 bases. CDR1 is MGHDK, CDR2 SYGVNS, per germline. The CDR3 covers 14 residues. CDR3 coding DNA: TGTGCCAGCAGTGAATTCGGGGGGAGTTCACCCCTCCACTTT. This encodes CASSEFGGSSPLHF.

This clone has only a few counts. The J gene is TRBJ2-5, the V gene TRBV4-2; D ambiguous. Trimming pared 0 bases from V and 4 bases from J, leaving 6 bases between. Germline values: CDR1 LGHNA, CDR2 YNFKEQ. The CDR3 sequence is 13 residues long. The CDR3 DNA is TGTGCCAGCAGCCAAGATAGTAGAGAGACCCAGTACTTC. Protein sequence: CASSQDSRETQYF.

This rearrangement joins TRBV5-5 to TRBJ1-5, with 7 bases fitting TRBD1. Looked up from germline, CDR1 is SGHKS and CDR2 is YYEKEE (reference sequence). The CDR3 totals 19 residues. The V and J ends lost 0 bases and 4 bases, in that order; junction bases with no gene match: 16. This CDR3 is CASSLGGTAAPALNQPQHF. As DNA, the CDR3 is TGTGCCAGCAGCTTGGGGGGGACAGCCGCCCCAGCTTTAAATCAGCCCCAGCATTTT.

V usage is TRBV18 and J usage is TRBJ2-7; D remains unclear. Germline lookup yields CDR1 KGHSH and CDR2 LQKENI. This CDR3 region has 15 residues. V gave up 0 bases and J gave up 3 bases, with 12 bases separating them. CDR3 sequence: CASSPPGSLNYEQYF. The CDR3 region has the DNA TGTGCCAGCTCACCACCGGGCAGTCTAAACTACGAGCAGTACTTC.

This CDR3 is CASSQEGGTSGETQYF. CDR3 coding DNA: TGCGCCAGCAGCCAAGAAGGAGGGACTAGCGGGGAGACCCAGTACTTC. The chain is built from TRBV4-1 and TRBJ2-5; TRBD2 matches at 12 bases. CDR1 MGHRA and CDR2 YSYEKL come from the germline V gene. J gave up 5 bases and V 0 bases, and 4 bases lay outside the gene matches. This CDR3 has 16 residues.

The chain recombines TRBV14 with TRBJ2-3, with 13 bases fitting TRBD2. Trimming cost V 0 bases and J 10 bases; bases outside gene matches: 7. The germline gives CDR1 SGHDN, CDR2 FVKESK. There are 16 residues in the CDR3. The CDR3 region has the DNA TGTGCCAGCAGCCAAGATGGTTCACTAGCGGGAGGGGCGCAGTATTTT. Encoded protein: CASSQDGSLAGGAQYF.

CDR3 bases: TGTGCCAGCAGACGAACGAGGACTAGCCCCGGGGAGCTGTTTTTT. It is translated as CASRRTRTSPGELFF. The chain couples TRBV21-1 to TRBJ2-2; the table's D gene call, TRBD2, was not cross checked with the DNA. TRBV21-1 is assigned pseudogene status. The CDR3 is made up of 15 amino acids.

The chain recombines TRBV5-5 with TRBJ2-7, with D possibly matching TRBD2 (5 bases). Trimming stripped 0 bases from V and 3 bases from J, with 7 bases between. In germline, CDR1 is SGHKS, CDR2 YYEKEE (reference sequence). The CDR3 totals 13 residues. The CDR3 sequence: CASSLAGIYEQYF. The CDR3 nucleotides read TGTGCCAGCAGCTTGGCGGGGATCTACGAGCAGTACTTC.

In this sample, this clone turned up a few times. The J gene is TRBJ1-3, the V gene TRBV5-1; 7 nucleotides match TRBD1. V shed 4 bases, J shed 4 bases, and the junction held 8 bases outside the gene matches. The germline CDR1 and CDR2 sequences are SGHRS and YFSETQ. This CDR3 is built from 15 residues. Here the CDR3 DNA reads TGCGCCAGCAGCCCGGGACAGCCTGGAGGAAACACCATATATTTT. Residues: CASSPGQPGGNTIYF.

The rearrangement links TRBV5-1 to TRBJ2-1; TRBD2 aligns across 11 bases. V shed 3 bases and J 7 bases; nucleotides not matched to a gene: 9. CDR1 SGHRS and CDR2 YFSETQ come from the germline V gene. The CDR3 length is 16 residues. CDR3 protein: CASSSGIAGGRNEQFF. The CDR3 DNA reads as TGCGCCAGCAGCTCAGGTATAGCGGGAGGGAGAAATGAGCAGTTCTTC.

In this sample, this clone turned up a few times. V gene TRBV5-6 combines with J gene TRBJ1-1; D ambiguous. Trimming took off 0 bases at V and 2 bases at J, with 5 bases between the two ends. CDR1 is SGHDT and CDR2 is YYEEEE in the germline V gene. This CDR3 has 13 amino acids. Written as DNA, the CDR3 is TGTGCCAGCAGCTTGGTTACTAACACTGAAGCTTTCTTT. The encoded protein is CASSLVTNTEAFF.

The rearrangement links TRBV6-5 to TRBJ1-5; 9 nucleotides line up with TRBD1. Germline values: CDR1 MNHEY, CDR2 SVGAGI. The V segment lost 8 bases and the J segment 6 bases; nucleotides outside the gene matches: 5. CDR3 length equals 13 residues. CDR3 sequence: CASGDRVSQPQHF. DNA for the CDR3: TGTGCCAGCGGGGACAGGGTGAGTCAGCCCCAGCATTTT.